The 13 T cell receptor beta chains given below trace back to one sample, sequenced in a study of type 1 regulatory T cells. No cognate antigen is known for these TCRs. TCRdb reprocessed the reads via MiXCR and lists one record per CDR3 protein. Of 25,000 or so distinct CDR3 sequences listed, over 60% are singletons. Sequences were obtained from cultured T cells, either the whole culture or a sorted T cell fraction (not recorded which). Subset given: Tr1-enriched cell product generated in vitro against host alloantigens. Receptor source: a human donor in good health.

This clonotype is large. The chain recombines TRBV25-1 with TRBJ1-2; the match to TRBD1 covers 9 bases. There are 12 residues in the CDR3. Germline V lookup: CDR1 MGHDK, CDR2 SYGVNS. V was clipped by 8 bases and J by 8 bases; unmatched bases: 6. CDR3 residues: CASSDRGYGYTF. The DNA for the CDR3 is TGTGCCAGCTCCGACAGGGGGTACGGCTACACCTTC.

CDR3 protein: CASSPEGLKNEQYF. CDR3 nucleotides: TGTGCCAGCAGCCCGGAAGGGTTGAAGAACGAGCAGTACTTC. The chain is built from TRBV3-1 and TRBJ2-7; D unresolved. This CDR3 region has 14 residues. The germline V gene has CDR1 LGHDT and CDR2 YNNKEL (reference sequence). V lost 4 bases, J lost 5 bases, and 15 bases lay in between.

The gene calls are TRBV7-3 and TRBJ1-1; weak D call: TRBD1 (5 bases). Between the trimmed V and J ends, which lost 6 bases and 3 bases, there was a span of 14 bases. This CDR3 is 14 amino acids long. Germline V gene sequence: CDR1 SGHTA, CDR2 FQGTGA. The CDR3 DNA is TGTGCCAGCAGACAATCCGGGGCGGACACTGAAGCTTTCTTT. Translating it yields CASRQSGADTEAFF.

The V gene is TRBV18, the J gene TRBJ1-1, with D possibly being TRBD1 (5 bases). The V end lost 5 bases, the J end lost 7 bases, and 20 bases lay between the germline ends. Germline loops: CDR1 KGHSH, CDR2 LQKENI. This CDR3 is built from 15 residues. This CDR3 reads CASSALQSDGGEAFF. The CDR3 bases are TGTGCCAGCTCAGCATTACAATCGGACGGGGGTGAAGCTTTCTTT.

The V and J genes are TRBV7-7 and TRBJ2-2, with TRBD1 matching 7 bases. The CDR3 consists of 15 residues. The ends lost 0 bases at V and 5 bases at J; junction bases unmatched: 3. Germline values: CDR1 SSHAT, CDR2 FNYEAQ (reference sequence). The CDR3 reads CASSLASGGTGELFF. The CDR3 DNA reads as TGTGCCAGCAGCTTAGCATCAGGGGGTACCGGGGAGCTGTTTTTT. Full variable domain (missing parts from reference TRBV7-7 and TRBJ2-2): GAGVSQSPRYKVTKRGQDVTLRCDPISSHATLYWYQQALGQGPEFLTYFNYEAQPDKSGLPSDRFSAERPEGSISTLTIQRTEQRDSAMYRCASSLASGGTGELFFGEGSRLTVL.

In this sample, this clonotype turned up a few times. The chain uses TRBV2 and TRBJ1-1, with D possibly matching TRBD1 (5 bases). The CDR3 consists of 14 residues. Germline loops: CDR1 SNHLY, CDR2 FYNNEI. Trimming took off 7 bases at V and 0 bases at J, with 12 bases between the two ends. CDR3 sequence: CASTRGLVNTEAFF. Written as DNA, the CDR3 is TGTGCCAGCACACGGGGCTTGGTGAACACTGAAGCTTTCTTT.

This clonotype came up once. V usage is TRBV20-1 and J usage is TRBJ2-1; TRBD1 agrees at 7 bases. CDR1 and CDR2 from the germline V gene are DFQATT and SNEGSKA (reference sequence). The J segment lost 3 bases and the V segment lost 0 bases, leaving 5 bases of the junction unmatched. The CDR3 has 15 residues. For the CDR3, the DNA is TGCAGTGCTAGAGATGCCGGGACAGTCTACAATGAGCAGTTCTTC. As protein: CSARDAGTVYNEQFF.

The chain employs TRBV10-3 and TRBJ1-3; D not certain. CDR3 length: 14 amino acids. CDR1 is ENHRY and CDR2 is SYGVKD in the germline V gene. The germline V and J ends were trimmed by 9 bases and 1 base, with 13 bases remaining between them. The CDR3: CAMGPPKSGNTIYF. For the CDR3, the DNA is TGTGCCATGGGTCCACCGAAGTCTGGAAACACCATATATTTT.

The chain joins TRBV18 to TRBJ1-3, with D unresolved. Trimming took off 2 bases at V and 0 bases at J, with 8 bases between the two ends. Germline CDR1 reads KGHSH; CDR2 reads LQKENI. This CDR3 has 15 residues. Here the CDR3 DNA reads TGTGCCAGCTCACCAAACGCTGCCTCTGGAAACACCATATATTTT. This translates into CASSPNAASGNTIYF.

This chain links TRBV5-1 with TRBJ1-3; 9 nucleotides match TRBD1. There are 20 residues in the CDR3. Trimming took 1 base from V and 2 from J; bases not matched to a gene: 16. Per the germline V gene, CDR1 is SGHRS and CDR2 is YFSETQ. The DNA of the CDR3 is TGCGCCAGCAGCTTGAAGCTGGGGACAGGGTACCCTCTCGCTGGAAACACCATATATTTT. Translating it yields CASSLKLGTGYPLAGNTIYF.

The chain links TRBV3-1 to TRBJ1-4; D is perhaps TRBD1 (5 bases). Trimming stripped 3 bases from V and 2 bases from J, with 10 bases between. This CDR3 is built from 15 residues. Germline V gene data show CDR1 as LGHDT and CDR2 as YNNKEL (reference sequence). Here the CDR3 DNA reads TGTGCCAGCAGCCACTCGGGACGTACTAATGAAAAACTGTTTTTT. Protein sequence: CASSHSGRTNEKLFF.

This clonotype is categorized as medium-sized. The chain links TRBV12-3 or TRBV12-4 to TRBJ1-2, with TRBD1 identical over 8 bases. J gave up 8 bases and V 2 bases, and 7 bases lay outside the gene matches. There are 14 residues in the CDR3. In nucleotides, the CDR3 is TGTGCCAGCAGTTTAAATGGACAGGGAAGGGGCTACACCTTC. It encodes CASSLNGQGRGYTF.

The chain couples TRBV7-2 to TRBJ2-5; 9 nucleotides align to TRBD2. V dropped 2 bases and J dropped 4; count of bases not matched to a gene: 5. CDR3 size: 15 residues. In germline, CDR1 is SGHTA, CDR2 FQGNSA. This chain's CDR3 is CASSLPTSGSETQYF. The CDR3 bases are TGTGCCAGCAGCTTACCGACTAGCGGATCAGAGACCCAGTACTTC.